These 13 T cell receptor beta chains were all obtained from the same sample, sequenced in a study of T cell repertoires in cytomegalovirus infection. TCRdb itself ran the reads through MiXCR, one entry per CDR3 protein. The sample contains approximately 200,000 distinct CDR3 sequences, over 20% of which appear only once. The sample comprised CD8+ T cells from PBMCs. Every receptor here comes from a human donor in good health (CMV status not recorded). Some clones in this sample may be carry-over from other donors' samples.

This clonotype was picked up a small number of times. The V gene is TRBV5-1, the J gene TRBJ1-3; D not resolved. With 6 bases removed from V and 0 bases from J, the gap between germline ends came to 13 bases. The CDR3 totals 15 residues. Germline V gene lookup returns CDR1 SGHRS and CDR2 YFSETQ. CDR3 in amino acids: CASISGRDSGNTIYF. The DNA for the CDR3 is TGCGCCAGCATATCAGGACGCGACTCTGGAAACACCATATATTTT. The full variable domain, its missing parts supplied by reference TRBV5-1 and TRBJ1-3, is KAGVTQTPRYLIKTRGQQVTLSCSPISGHRSVSWYQQTPGQGLQFLFEYFSETQRNKGNFPGRFSGRQFSNSRSEMNVSTLELGDSALYLCASISGRDSGNTIYFGEGSWLTVV.

This clonotype was picked up a small number of times. The chain recombines TRBV28 with TRBJ1-5; a weak D match, TRBD1 (5 bases). The V gene lost 1 base and the J gene lost 0 bases, with 10 bases spanning the gap. Looked up from germline, CDR1 is MDHEN and CDR2 is SYDVKM. The CDR3 runs 16 residues. CDR3 coding DNA: TGTGCCAGCAGTTTATTTCAGGGTTATAGCAATCAGCCCCAGCATTTT. It encodes CASSLFQGYSNQPQHF.

This clonotype was detected ten times or more. This sequence joins TRBV7-8 and TRBJ2-7; no firm D call. CDR1 is SGHVS, CDR2 FQNEAQ, per germline. The CDR3 length is 15 residues. V gave up 5 bases and J gave up 0 bases, with 14 bases separating them. CDR3 in DNA: TGTGCCAGCAGCCTAACCGGGCCTAGCTCCTACGAGCAGTACTTC. Residues: CASSLTGPSSYEQYF.

V gene TRBV7-2 combines with J gene TRBJ2-5; 7 positions agree with TRBD2. CDR3 size: 18 residues. V was clipped by 3 bases and J by 5 bases; unmatched bases: 18. Germline CDR1 and CDR2: SGHTA and FQGNSA. CDR3 sequence (DNA): TGTGCCAGCAGCTTTATAGGTGGGGGGGGTCCTAACTCGGAGACCCAGTACTTC. Its translation is CASSFIGGGGPNSETQYF.

The chain recombines TRBV20-1 with TRBJ2-7, with 9 bases fitting TRBD2. From germline, CDR1 is DFQATT and CDR2 SNEGSKA (reference sequence). The CDR3 is made up of 16 amino acids. V was clipped by 1 base and J by 4 bases; unmatched bases: 11. In DNA form, the CDR3 reads TGCAGTGCTAGAGCACCCGGGGCTAGCGGGGATTACGAGCAGTACTTC. This codes for CSARAPGASGDYEQYF.

The CDR3 DNA sequence: TGTGCCAGCAGTGACAGTCGACAGGTCACTGAAGCTTTCTTT. Encoded protein: CASSDSRQVTEAFF. This chain connects TRBV2 to TRBJ1-1, with TRBD1 as a possible D gene (6 bases). The CDR3 covers 14 residues. Trimming cost V 3 bases and J 4 bases, with 12 bases left between them. In germline, CDR1 is SNHLY, CDR2 FYNNEI.

V usage is TRBV7-2 and J usage is TRBJ2-2, with 7 nucleotides matching TRBD1. V lost 2 bases, J lost 2 bases, and 8 bases stayed unmatched. Germline V gene sequence: CDR1 SGHTA, CDR2 FQGNSA. CDR3 length: 17 amino acids. CDR3 sequence reads: CASSLRLGTANTGELFF. The CDR3 nucleotides read TGTGCCAGCAGCTTACGACTCGGGACAGCTAACACCGGGGAGCTGTTTTTT.

The chain uses TRBV20-1 and TRBJ2-2, with D possibly being TRBD2 (5 bases). CDR3 length: 14 residues. Trimming cost V 6 bases and J 5 bases, with 16 bases left between them. Germline V lookup: CDR1 DFQATT, CDR2 SNEGSKA (reference sequence). As DNA, the CDR3 is TGCAGTGCCCCCAGCGCGGGCAGGACCGGGGAGCTGTTTTTT. This sequence encodes CSAPSAGRTGELFF.

In its sample, this clonotype was seen a few times. This chain connects TRBV6-8 to TRBJ1-1; D uncertain. The CDR3 length is 13 residues. Germline CDR1 MNHGY, CDR2 SAAAGT. The V end was cut by 4 bases, the J end by 8 bases, with 14 bases between. CDR3: CASSFLNAGEAFF. The CDR3 DNA reads as TGTGCCAGCAGTTTTCTTAACGCGGGGGAAGCTTTCTTT.

The chain joins TRBV5-8 to TRBJ2-7; D is unresolved. V shed 4 bases and J shed 5 bases, with 16 bases lying between them. Germline values: CDR1 SGHTS, CDR2 YDEGEE. The length of the CDR3 is 14 residues. In DNA, the CDR3 is TGTGCCAGCAGCCACTCCCTGATGGTTAACGAGCAGTACTTC. Translating gives CASSHSLMVNEQYF.

This clonotype was seen repeatedly, ten times or more. V usage is TRBV7-8 and J usage is TRBJ2-5; 7 nucleotides line up with TRBD2. The CDR3 runs 15 residues. The germline V gene encodes CDR1 SGHVS and CDR2 FQNEAQ. The junction had 10 bases not matched to a gene; V was cut back by 5 bases and J by 4 bases. The CDR3, as DNA: TGTGCCAGCAGCCCGGGGGGAGGGCCGGGAGAGACCCAGTACTTC. Translated: CASSPGGGPGETQYF.

This clonotype was counted many times. The J gene is TRBJ2-7, the V gene TRBV6-1; tentatively, D is TRBD2 (6 bases). Trimming removed 5 bases at V and 2 bases at J, with 19 bases between. The CDR3 runs 16 residues. Germline loops: CDR1 MNHNS, CDR2 SASEGT. The CDR3 coding sequence is TGTGCCAGCAGTTCCCCCTGGGGGGAAACCGCCTACGAGCAGTACTTC. Residues: CASSSPWGETAYEQYF.

J is TRBJ2-3 and V is TRBV3-1; D remains ambiguous. V gave up 1 base and J gave up 1 base, with 9 bases separating them. Germline CDR1 LGHDT, CDR2 YNNKEL (reference sequence). The CDR3 is made up of 15 amino acids. CDR3: CASSQGDRGTDTQYF. The CDR3 DNA follows: TGTGCCAGCAGCCAAGGAGACCGCGGCACAGATACGCAGTATTTT.